The T cell receptor beta chain under discussion was sequenced for a study of blood T cell repertoires in COVID-19. Study as a whole: The analysed material was cDNA or gDNA that came from T cells, B-cell-depleted T cells, or PBMCs.

Germline loops: CDR1 LNHDA, CDR2 SQIVND (reference sequence). The CDR3 contains 17 residues. The V and J ends lost 3 bases and 4 bases, in that order; junction bases with no gene match: 7. Sequenced by immunoSEQ multiplex PCR; TCRdb stores in-frame clones only, minus some. Seen here are about 30,000 clones, about 70% observed once, and the top ten hold around 16%. The chain combines TRBV19 with TRBJ1-5; 12 nucleotides agree with TRBD1. The material sequenced was peripheral blood. The sequence came from a human donor in a cohort sampled during active COVID-19. DNA of the CDR3: TGTGCCAGTAGTATCAACCGGGGACAGGGGGCGAATCAGCCCCAGCATTTT. Protein sequence: CASSINRGQGANQPQHF.